A selection of T cell receptor beta chains follows, all from one sample in a study of blood T cell repertoires in COVID-19. The data were produced by immunoSEQ multiplex PCR, yet TCRdb's version contains in-frame clones alone and is incomplete. The profile shows approximately 120,000 clones, around 80% of them singletons. The material sequenced was peripheral blood. The receptors were sampled from a human donor in a cohort sampled during active or convalescent COVID-19. CDR3s include the opening cysteine and the closing phenylalanine or tryptophan. D genes are given only for firm matches. Rows may omit the clone size; those that give it use once, few, many or a size class.

v_call,j_call,d_call,clone_size,cdr3_nt,cdr3_aa
TRBV19,TRBJ2-3,-,-,TGTGCCAGTAGTATCCGGTGGGATACGCAGTATTTT,CASSIRWDTQYF
TRBV4-2,TRBJ1-2,-,-,TGTGCCAGCAGCCAAGCGGGACAAGGGCCCTCCTTGGGCACCTTC,CASSQAGQGPSLGTF
TRBV3-1/TRBV3-2,TRBJ2-5,-,-,TGTGCCAGCAGCCAAGAGTTGGTCCTCACACAAGAGACCCAGTACTTC,CASSQELVLTQETQYF
TRBV6-5,TRBJ2-7,-,once,TGTGCCAGCAGTTACTCGAACAGAGTTGGCTACGAGCAGTACTTC,CASSYSNRVGYEQYF
TRBV9,TRBJ2-6,-,-,TGTGCCAGCAGCCCTGACATAGTGGGCCCTGGGGCCAACGTCCTGACTTTC,CASSPDIVGPGANVLTF
TRBV15,TRBJ2-6,-,-,TGTGCCACCAGCAGAGGAGGGTTCTCTGGGGCCAACGTCCTGACTTTC,CATSRGGFSGANVLTF
TRBV4-1,TRBJ2-3,TRBD2,-,TGCGCCAGCAGCCAACCCCGACTAGCGGGGGACACAGATACGCAGTATTTT,CASSQPRLAGDTDTQYF
TRBV11-2,TRBJ2-3,TRBD2,-,TGTGCCAGCAGCTTAGCTAGCGGGGGGGATTCAGATACGCAGTATTTT,CASSLASGGDSDTQYF
TRBV29-1,TRBJ2-4,-,few,TGCAGCGTTGAAGATCTAGCCAAAAACATTCAGTACTTC,CSVEDLAKNIQYF
TRBV6-6,TRBJ1-4,-,-,TGTGCCAGCAGTTCAGGGGTAGGGGAAAAACTGTTTTTT,CASSSGVGEKLFF
TRBV5-6,TRBJ1-2,TRBD1,-,TGTGCCAGCACCCCGAATGGAGGCAGGGGGACATATGGCTACACCTTC,CASTPNGGRGTYGYTF
TRBV7-6,TRBJ2-5,TRBD2,-,TGTGCCAGCAGCGTACAACTAGCGGGGGCCGGAGAGACCCAGTACTTC,CASSVQLAGAGETQYF
TRBV7-3,TRBJ1-1,TRBD1,-,TGTGCCAGCAGCCCACAGGGGAGAACTGAAGCTTTCTTT,CASSPQGRTEAFF
TRBV18,TRBJ1-5,-,-,TGTGCCAGCTCAAAGCTGGGGGGGATAGGCGATCAGCCCCAGCATTTT,CASSKLGGIGDQPQHF